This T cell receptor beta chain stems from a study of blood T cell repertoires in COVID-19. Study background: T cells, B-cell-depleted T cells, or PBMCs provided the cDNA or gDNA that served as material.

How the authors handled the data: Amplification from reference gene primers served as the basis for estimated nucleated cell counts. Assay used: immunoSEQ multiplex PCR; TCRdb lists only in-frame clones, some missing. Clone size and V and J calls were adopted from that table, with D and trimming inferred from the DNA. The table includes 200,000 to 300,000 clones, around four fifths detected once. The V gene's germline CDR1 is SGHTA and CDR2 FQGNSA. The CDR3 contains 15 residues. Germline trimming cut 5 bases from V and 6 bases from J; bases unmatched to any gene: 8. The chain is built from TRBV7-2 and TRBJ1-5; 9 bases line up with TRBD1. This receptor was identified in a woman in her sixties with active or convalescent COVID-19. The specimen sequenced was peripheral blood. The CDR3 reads CASSPDRGRGQPQHF. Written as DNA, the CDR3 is TGTGCCAGCAGCCCGGACAGGGGACGGGGTCAGCCCCAGCATTTT.